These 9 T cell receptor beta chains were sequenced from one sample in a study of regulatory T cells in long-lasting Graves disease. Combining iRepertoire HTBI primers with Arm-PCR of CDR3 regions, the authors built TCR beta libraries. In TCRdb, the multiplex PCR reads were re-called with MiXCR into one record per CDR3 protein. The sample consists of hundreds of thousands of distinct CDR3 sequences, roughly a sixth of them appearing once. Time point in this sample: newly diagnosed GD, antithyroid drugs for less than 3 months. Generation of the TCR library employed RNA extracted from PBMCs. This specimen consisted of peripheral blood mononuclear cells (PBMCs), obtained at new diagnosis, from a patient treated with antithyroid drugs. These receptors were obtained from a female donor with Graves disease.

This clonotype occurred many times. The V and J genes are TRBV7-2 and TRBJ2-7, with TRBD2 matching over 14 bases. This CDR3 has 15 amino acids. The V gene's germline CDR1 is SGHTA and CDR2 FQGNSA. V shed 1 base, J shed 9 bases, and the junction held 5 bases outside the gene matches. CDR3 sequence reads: CASSLETTSGRGQYF. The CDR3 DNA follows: TGTGCCAGCAGCTTAGAAACGACTAGCGGGAGGGGGCAGTACTTC.

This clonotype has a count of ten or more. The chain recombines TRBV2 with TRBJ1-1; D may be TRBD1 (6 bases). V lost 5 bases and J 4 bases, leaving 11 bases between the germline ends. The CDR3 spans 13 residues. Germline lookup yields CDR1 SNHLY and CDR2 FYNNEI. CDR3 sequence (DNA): TGTGCCAGCAGTTATTACAGGGTCACTGAAGCTTTCTTT. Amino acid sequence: CASSYYRVTEAFF.

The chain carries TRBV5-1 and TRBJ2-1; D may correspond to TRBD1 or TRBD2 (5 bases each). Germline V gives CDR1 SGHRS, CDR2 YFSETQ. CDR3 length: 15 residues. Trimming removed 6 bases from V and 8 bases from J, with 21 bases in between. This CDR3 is CASTSGTGISHEQFF. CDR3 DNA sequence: TGCGCCAGCACATCCGGGACCGGCATATCGCATGAGCAGTTCTTC.

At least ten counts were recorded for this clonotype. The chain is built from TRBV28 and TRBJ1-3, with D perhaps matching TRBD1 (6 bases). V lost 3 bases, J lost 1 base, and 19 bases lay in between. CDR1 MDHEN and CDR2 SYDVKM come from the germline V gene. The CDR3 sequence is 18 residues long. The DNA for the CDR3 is TGTGCCAGCAGTTTTGTTCGGGACACGAGACTGTCTGGAAACACCATATATTTT. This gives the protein CASSFVRDTRLSGNTIYF.

CDR3 sequence (DNA): TGTGCTAGTGGCTATGGGACTAGCGGAGCGGAGGTGACCCAGTACTTC. Translating it yields CASGYGTSGAEVTQYF. The chain uses TRBV12-5 and TRBJ2-5; 11 bases map to TRBD2. The CDR3 contains 16 residues. V lost 6 bases and J lost 7; bases outside the gene matches: 13. Per germline, CDR1 LGHNT and CDR2 FRNRAP.

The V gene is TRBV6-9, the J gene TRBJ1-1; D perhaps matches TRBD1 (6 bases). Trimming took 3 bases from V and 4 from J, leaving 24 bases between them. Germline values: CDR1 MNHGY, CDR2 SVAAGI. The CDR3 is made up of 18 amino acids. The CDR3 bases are TGTGCCAGCAGTTACGGCCTTACAGGGAAGGATTTGGTCACTGAAGCTTTCTTT. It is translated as CASSYGLTGKDLVTEAFF.

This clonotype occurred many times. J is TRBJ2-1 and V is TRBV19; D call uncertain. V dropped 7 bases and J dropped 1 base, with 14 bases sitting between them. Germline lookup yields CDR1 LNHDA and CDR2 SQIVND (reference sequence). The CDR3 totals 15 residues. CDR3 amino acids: CASISAVGSYNEQFF. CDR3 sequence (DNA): TGTGCCAGTATAAGCGCGGTAGGATCCTACAATGAGCAGTTCTTC. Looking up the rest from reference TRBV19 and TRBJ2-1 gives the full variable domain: DGGITQSPKYLFRKEGQNVTLSCEQNLNHDAMYWYRQDPGQGLRLIYYSQIVNDFQKGDIAEGYSVSREKKESFPLTVTSAQKNPTAFYLCASISAVGSYNEQFFGPGTRLTVL.

As DNA, the CDR3 is TGTGCCAGCAGTTATGGGACAGCCAACTACGAGCAGTACTTC. The encoded protein is CASSYGTANYEQYF. The chain uses TRBV28 and TRBJ2-7, with 7 bases lining up with TRBD1. Trimming took 4 bases from V and 3 from J; bases not matched to a gene: 6. This CDR3 is built from 14 residues. The germline CDR1 and CDR2 sequences are MDHEN and SYDVKM.

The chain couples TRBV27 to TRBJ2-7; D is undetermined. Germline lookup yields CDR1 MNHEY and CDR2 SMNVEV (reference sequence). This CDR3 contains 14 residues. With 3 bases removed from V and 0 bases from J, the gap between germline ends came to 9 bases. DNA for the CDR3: TGTGCCAGCAGTTTTAAGGAGTCCTCCTACGAGCAGTACTTC. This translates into CASSFKESSYEQYF.